Listed here are 5 T cell receptor beta chains from one sample, sequenced in a study of beta chain features in type 1 diabetes. The investigators reverse transcribed all of the isolated RNA, so they sequenced expressed TCRB transcripts. Clones were sequenced by immunoSEQ multiplex PCR, and TCRdb holds only the in-frame ones, with some missing. The repertoire holds 640,000 or so clones, with roughly 13% as singletons. Findings and caveats of the study: Among all four CD4+ subsets, Type 1 diabetes patients had TCRB CDR3s that were moderately but significantly shorter.

The antigens of these receptors remain unknown. Sequencing was done on a sample of naive CD4+ T cells from blood. These receptors originate from a young man with type 1 diabetes.

The rearrangement uses TRBV5-1 and TRBJ1-3, with D unresolved. V was trimmed by 0 bases and J by 0 bases, leaving 13 bases between them. The germline gives CDR1 SGHRS, CDR2 YFSETQ. CDR3 length: 17 amino acids. DNA for the CDR3: TGCGCCAGCAGCTTGGTAACCGGAGCCCTCTCTGGAAACACCATATATTTT. Translated: CASSLVTGALSGNTIYF. The variable domain in full, with the rest retrieved from reference TRBV5-1 and TRBJ1-3, is KAGVTQTPRYLIKTRGQQVTLSCSPISGHRSVSWYQQTPGQGLQFLFEYFSETQRNKGNFPGRFSGRQFSNSRSEMNVSTLELGDSALYLCASSLVTGALSGNTIYFGEGSWLTVV.

The chain recombines TRBV15 with TRBJ2-3; weak D call: TRBD1 (6 bases). The CDR3 totals 19 residues. The germline gives CDR1 LNHNV, CDR2 YYDKDF (reference sequence). Trimming removed 0 bases from V and 2 bases from J, with 21 bases in between. DNA of the CDR3: TGTGCCACCAGCAGAGATCCCCCACAGGGACCGCATGACACAGATACGCAGTATTTT. Encoded protein: CATSRDPPQGPHDTDTQYF.

The table lists this clone with a few counts. This sequence joins TRBV12-5 and TRBJ2-1, with D tentatively TRBD1 (5 bases). Per the germline V gene, CDR1 is LGHNT and CDR2 is FRNRAP. Trimming took off 0 bases at V and 8 bases at J, with 14 bases between the two ends. CDR3 length: 15 amino acids. CDR3 sequence: CASGLVQAGLDEQFF. The CDR3 DNA reads as TGTGCTAGTGGTTTGGTACAAGCAGGGTTGGATGAGCAGTTCTTC.

The chain combines TRBV5-1 with TRBJ1-1; no clear D gene. Trimming removed 0 bases at V and 4 bases at J, with 10 bases between. The CDR3 length is 14 residues. CDR1 and CDR2 from the germline V gene are SGHRS and YFSETQ. The CDR3 nucleotides are TGCGCCAGCAGCTTGGAGCAGTTTGGCACTGAAGCTTTCTTT. This gives the protein CASSLEQFGTEAFF.

This clone has more than one count but fewer than ten. This chain links TRBV18 with TRBJ1-6, with D perhaps matching TRBD1 (6 bases). V was pared by 3 bases and J by 10 bases, with 19 bases between. The CDR3 covers 16 residues. Germline lookup yields CDR1 KGHSH and CDR2 LQKENI. CDR3 residues: CASSPRAGDGKSPLHF. CDR3 nucleotides: TGTGCCAGCTCACCTAGAGCAGGGGATGGAAAGTCACCCCTCCACTTT.